The 24 T cell receptor beta chains reported below all come from one sample, sequenced in a study of cytomegalovirus exposure and HLA in healthy donors. The PCR employed 60 Vbeta primers together with 13 Jbeta primers. Clones were read by immunoSEQ multiplex PCR, and TCRdb kept only the in-frame ones, dropping some. The data hold roughly 190,000 clones, with about 69% observed a single time. The material sequenced was PBMCs. Source of these receptors: a man aged 30 to 45 in good health and CMV-seropositive.

This clone was observed once. V gene TRBV7-3 combines with J gene TRBJ2-7; TRBD2 matches 9 bases. Trimming removed 5 bases from V and 7 bases from J; junction bases left unmatched: 15. The CDR3 has 16 amino acids. In germline, CDR1 is SGHTA, CDR2 FQGTGA. The CDR3 DNA reads TGTGCCAGCAGCCTCGTGGGGGGTAGCGGGAGAAGTGAGCAGTACTTC. Its protein product is CASSLVGGSGRSEQYF.

The chain employs TRBV11-2 and TRBJ2-2; no reliable D call. The CDR3 loop spans 19 amino acids. V lost 2 bases and J 1 base, leaving 20 bases between the germline ends. Germline CDR1 reads SGHAT; CDR2 reads FQNNGV. The CDR3 DNA reads TGTGCCAGCAGCTTAAGCCTCACCCCGCTACCTCAGAACACCGGGGAGCTGTTTTTT. Translation gives CASSLSLTPLPQNTGELFF.

The gene calls are TRBV14 and TRBJ1-2; 7 bases match TRBD1. V gave up 3 bases and J gave up 4 bases; unmatched junction bases: 2. Germline CDR1 reads SGHDN; CDR2 reads FVKESK. The CDR3 runs 13 residues. In DNA, the CDR3 is TGTGCCAGCAGCCAGGACAGGTCCTATGGCTACACCTTC. Amino acids: CASSQDRSYGYTF.

Comment on this clone: A read error may produce the germline difference seen at one junction end. V and J are TRBV7-9 and TRBJ2-7; 11 positions agree with TRBD1. This CDR3 contains 15 residues. CDR1 is SEHNR and CDR2 is FQNEAQ in the germline V gene (reference sequence). CDR3 sequence (DNA): TGTTCCAGCAGCTTAACTCGGGACAGGGGGAACGAGCAGTACTTC. It encodes CSSSLTRDRGNEQYF.

The chain joins TRBV28 to TRBJ2-3; the D is unclear. The CDR3 loop spans 15 amino acids. Germline lookup yields CDR1 MDHEN and CDR2 SYDVKM. V lost 3 bases and J lost 0, with 10 bases in between. The CDR3 DNA reads TGTGCCAGCAGTTTCGAAGGAGTAAGCACAGATACGCAGTATTTT. Translation gives CASSFEGVSTDTQYF.

The chain joins TRBV7-9 to TRBJ1-4; D perhaps matches TRBD1 (5 bases). Germline loops: CDR1 SEHNR, CDR2 FQNEAQ (reference sequence). This CDR3 comprises 12 residues. Trimming took 5 bases from V and 8 from J, leaving 9 bases between them. DNA for the CDR3: TGTGCCAGCAGCAACGGACAAGAAAAACTGTTTTTT. It codes for CASSNGQEKLFF.

Only one count was recorded for this clone. This sequence joins TRBV10-3 and TRBJ1-3, with D perhaps TRBD1 (5 bases). This CDR3 is 17 amino acids long. The germline V gene has CDR1 ENHRY and CDR2 SYGVKD. The germline V and J ends were trimmed by 4 bases and 0 bases, with 16 bases remaining between them. The CDR3 DNA reads as TGTGCCATCAGTGTCCTCCCAACCGACAGCTCTGGAAACACCATATATTTT. It is translated as CAISVLPTDSSGNTIYF.

This sequence joins TRBV7-2 and TRBJ2-1, with a tentative D call TRBD2 (6 bases). The CDR3 spans 15 residues. V dropped 2 bases and J dropped 7 bases, with 15 bases sitting between them. Germline V gene lookup returns CDR1 SGHTA and CDR2 FQGNSA. The CDR3 bases are TGTGCCAGCAGCTTACCAGGAGCAGGGAGGAATGAGCAGTTCTTC. This translates into CASSLPGAGRNEQFF.

The chain is built from TRBV27 and TRBJ2-7; 10 nucleotides match TRBD2. Looked up from germline, CDR1 is MNHEY and CDR2 is SMNVEV (reference sequence). V lost 8 bases to trimming and J lost 5 bases; unmatched junction nucleotides: 6. This CDR3 contains 13 residues. The CDR3 spells CASRLAGLDEQYF. The CDR3 DNA reads TGTGCCAGCCGACTAGCGGGTTTGGACGAGCAGTACTTC.

The chain combines TRBV28 with TRBJ2-3; possible D gene TRBD1, 5 bases. The CDR3 runs 14 residues. Germline CDR1 MDHEN, CDR2 SYDVKM. The V end was cut by 8 bases, the J end by 0 bases, with 12 bases between. CDR3 sequence: CASSDTHSTDTQYF. CDR3 DNA: TGTGCCAGCTCGGACACCCATAGCACAGATACGCAGTATTTT.

This clone showed up just a few times. This sequence joins TRBV7-3 and TRBJ1-1; TRBD1 is a possible D gene (5 bases). CDR1 and CDR2 from the germline V gene are SGHTA and FQGTGA. V lost 3 bases and J lost 2, with 13 bases in between. The CDR3 is made up of 15 amino acids. The CDR3 coding sequence is TGTGCCAGCAGCTTTTTCGGGGGTAGTAACACTGAAGCTTTCTTT. Its translation is CASSFFGGSNTEAFF.

This clone was counted only a few times. This chain joins TRBV10-3 and TRBJ2-1; 16 nucleotides align to TRBD2. Unmatched junction bases numbered 12, after V lost 6 bases and J lost 7 bases. The CDR3 spans 18 residues. Germline values: CDR1 ENHRY, CDR2 SYGVKD. The CDR3 protein is CAISTGLAGGPGGNEQFF. The CDR3 region has the DNA TGTGCCATCAGCACGGGACTAGCGGGGGGGCCTGGGGGGAATGAGCAGTTCTTC.

This clone appeared once. The V and J genes are TRBV6-5 and TRBJ1-3; TRBD1 is a possible D gene (5 bases). Deletions cut 4 bases from V and 0 bases from J, with 13 bases between. Germline V CDR1 and CDR2: MNHEY, SVGAGI. The CDR3 length is 16 residues. In DNA, the CDR3 is TGTGCCAGCAGTTTCGCAGACAGAAGCTCTGGAAACACCATATATTTT. Protein: CASSFADRSSGNTIYF.

J is TRBJ2-5 and V is TRBV7-2; 7 bases map to TRBD2. Germline V CDR1 and CDR2: SGHTA, FQGNSA. The junction had 5 bases not matched to a gene; V was cut back by 2 bases and J by 2 bases. The CDR3 contains 15 residues. For the CDR3, the DNA is TGTGCCAGCAGCTTATCCCCTAGCGGACAAGAGACCCAGTACTTC. Translated: CASSLSPSGQETQYF. The variable domain in full, with the rest retrieved from reference TRBV7-2 and TRBJ2-5, is GAGVSQSPSNKVTEKGKDVELRCDPISGHTALYWYRQSLGQGLEFLIYFQGNSAPDKSGLPSDRFSAERTGGSVSTLTIQRTQQEDSAVYLCASSLSPSGQETQYFGPGTRLLVL.

In this sample, this clone turned up once. This chain joins TRBV5-6 and TRBJ2-1; tentatively, D is TRBD1 (6 bases). The CDR3 is 14 amino acids. Germline CDR1 reads SGHDT; CDR2 reads YYEEEE. V was trimmed by 4 bases and J by 2 bases, leaving 10 bases between them. The CDR3 here is CASSKGQAYNEQFF. CDR3 coding DNA: TGTGCCAGCAGCAAGGGACAAGCCTACAATGAGCAGTTCTTC. Complete variable domain (other parts from reference TRBV5-6 and TRBJ2-1): DAGVTQSPTHLIKTRGQQVTLRCSPKSGHDTVSWYQQALGQGPQFIFQYYEEEERQRGNFPDRFSGHQFPNYSSELNVNALLLGDSALYLCASSKGQAYNEQFFGPGTRLTVL.

The rearrangement joins TRBV7-9 to TRBJ2-1; 8 bases map to TRBD2. In germline, CDR1 is SEHNR, CDR2 FQNEAQ (reference sequence). V trimming: 4 bases; J trimming: 1 base; junction bases outside the gene matches: 6. The CDR3 runs to 16 residues. This CDR3 is CASSSISGESYNEQFF. CDR3 in DNA: TGTGCCAGCAGCTCAATTAGCGGGGAGTCCTACAATGAGCAGTTCTTC.

The CDR3 is CAISESSAGKPYGYTF. CDR3 DNA: TGTGCCATCAGTGAGTCTTCGGCAGGGAAGCCCTATGGCTACACCTTC. The chain couples TRBV10-3 to TRBJ1-2; D may be TRBD1 (5 bases). V gave up 0 bases and J gave up 4 bases, with 15 bases separating them. This CDR3 is 16 amino acids long. The germline V gene has CDR1 ENHRY and CDR2 SYGVKD.

The gene calls are TRBV5-1 and TRBJ2-3; weak D call: TRBD2 (6 bases). The CDR3 runs 15 residues. Deletions cut 4 bases from V and 0 bases from J, with 12 bases between. CDR1 is SGHRS, CDR2 YFSETQ, per germline. CDR3 DNA: TGCGCCAGCAGCCCTGGGGGGTCTAGCACAGATACGCAGTATTTT. It is translated as CASSPGGSSTDTQYF.

The V call is TRBV7-9, the J call TRBJ2-3; 8 positions agree with TRBD2. Germline V CDR1 and CDR2: SEHNR, FQNEAQ (reference sequence). The CDR3 sequence is 12 residues long. The CDR3 nucleotides read TGTTCCGGGGGGGGTTCCACAGATACGCAGTATTTT. Its protein product is CSGGGSTDTQYF.

V usage is TRBV9 and J usage is TRBJ2-3; 10 bases are a match to TRBD2. The CDR3 consists of 15 residues. CDR1 and CDR2 from the germline V gene are SGDLS and YYNGEE. With V trimmed by 5 bases and J by 1 base, 4 bases remained unmatched. CDR3 in amino acids: CASRRGTSGTDTQYF. As DNA, the CDR3 is TGTGCCAGCAGGCGGGGGACTAGCGGCACAGATACGCAGTATTTT.

This clone is a singleton in its sample. The V call is TRBV7-6, the J call TRBJ2-5, with 10 bases aligning to TRBD2. The DNA end lines up better with TRBJ2-7; the J call may be wrong. Germline CDR1 reads SGHVS; CDR2 reads FNYEAQ. The CDR3 contains 14 residues. CDR3 nucleotides: TGTGCCAGCAGCTTCGGGACTAGCGACTACGAGCAGTACTTC. It specifies CASSFGTSDYEQYF.

This chain links TRBV21-1 with TRBJ2-2; TRBD1 was called by the table and not checked on the DNA. TRBV21-1 is shown as a pseudogene. The CDR3 consists of 13 residues. CDR3 in amino acids: CASRRTGSGELFF. In nucleotides, the CDR3 is TGTGCCAGCAGACGGACAGGGTCCGGGGAGCTGTTTTTT.

The V and J genes are TRBV9 and TRBJ1-1; D gene uncertain. Trimming removed 0 bases from V and 2 bases from J, with 8 bases in between. Germline V gives CDR1 SGDLS, CDR2 YYNGEE. The CDR3 sequence is 14 residues long. The CDR3 nucleotides read TGTGCCAGCAGCGTAGCGGGAATCAACACTGAAGCTTTCTTT. It translates to CASSVAGINTEAFF.

The chain joins TRBV7-3 to TRBJ2-1; 9 nucleotides line up with TRBD2. Germline trimming cut 4 bases from V and 4 bases from J; bases unmatched to any gene: 8. CDR1 and CDR2 from the germline V gene are SGHTA and FQGTGA. The CDR3 runs to 16 residues. The CDR3 nucleotides read TGTGCCAGCAGCTCCCCTGAGCGGGGGGCTTACAATGAGCAGTTCTTC. It translates to CASSSPERGAYNEQFF. Full variable domain (remainder filled in from reference TRBV7-3 and TRBJ2-1): GAGVSQTPSNKVTEKGKYVELRCDPISGHTALYWYRQSLGQGPEFLIYFQGTGAADDSGLPNDRFFAVRPEGSVSTLKIQRTERGDSAVYLCASSSPERGAYNEQFFGPGTRLTVL.